These 25 T cell receptor beta chains were all obtained from the same sample, sequenced in a study of OX40 agonist ivuxolimab in advanced cancers. Some clones are missing from TCRdb's copy, which holds only in-frame ones; the method was immunoSEQ multiplex PCR. The sample lists more than 1,000 clones, about 80% occurring once. Specimen collection occurred in a trial of the OX40 agonist ivuxolimab. These receptors all come from an adult with an advanced solid tumor such as melanoma, head and neck, liver or kidney cancer.

The V and J genes are TRBV11-3 and TRBJ2-7; TRBD1 might be the D (6 bases). The germline gives CDR1 SGHNT, CDR2 YENEEA. The CDR3 length is 17 residues. The V end lost 4 bases, the J end lost 6 bases, and 25 bases lay between the germline ends. The CDR3 region is CASSYLVGASNTGEQYF. DNA of the CDR3: TGTGCCAGCAGCTACCTGGTGGGGGCTAGCAACACGGGCGAGCAGTACTTC.

The chain combines TRBV11-3 with TRBJ2-5; either TRBD1 or TRBD2 may fit D (5 bases each). Germline CDR1 reads SGHNT; CDR2 reads YENEEA. Trimming left V 0 bases short and J 5 bases short, with 10 bases between. This CDR3 contains 14 residues. CDR3 region: CASSLEAGTETQYF. The CDR3 bases are TGTGCCAGCAGCTTAGAGGCTGGGACGGAGACCCAGTACTTC. Using reference TRBV11-3 and TRBJ2-5 for the parts outside the CDR3, the full variable domain is EAGVVQSPRYKIIEKKQPVAFWCNPISGHNTLYWYLQNLGQGPELLIRYENEEAVDDSQLPKDRFSAERLKGVDSTLKIQPAELGDSAVYLCASSLEAGTETQYFGPGTRLLVL.

The chain has TRBV7-6 and TRBJ2-3; 7 nucleotides line up with TRBD2. The germline CDR1 and CDR2 sequences are SGHVS and FNYEAQ. The V segment lost 4 bases and the J segment 0 bases; nucleotides outside the gene matches: 4. The CDR3 is 15 amino acids. DNA for the CDR3: TGTGCCAGCAGCTCCCGAGCGGGAAGCACAGATACGCAGTATTTT. Translating gives CASSSRAGSTDTQYF.

The chain carries TRBV19 and TRBJ2-1; the match to TRBD2 covers 9 bases. Germline CDR1 and CDR2: LNHDA and SQIVND (reference sequence). This CDR3 region has 17 residues. With V trimmed by 3 bases and J by 4 bases, 10 bases remained unmatched. The chain's CDR3 is CASSIRLAGVGYNEQFF. DNA of the CDR3: TGTGCCAGTAGTATTAGGTTAGCGGGAGTAGGTTACAATGAGCAGTTCTTC.

The chain joins TRBV6-8 to TRBJ2-7; maybe TRBD2 (6 bases). The germline gives CDR1 MNHGY, CDR2 SAAAGT. The ends were cut back, 7 bases at V and 2 bases at J, with 21 bases in the middle. CDR3 length equals 16 residues. The CDR3, as DNA: TGTGCCAGCACCACGACCCCCCGGGGGTCACCCTACGAGCAGTACTTC. Translating it yields CASTTTPRGSPYEQYF.

This chain connects TRBV29-1 to TRBJ2-3; D call uncertain. V was trimmed by 7 bases and J by 4 bases, leaving 15 bases between them. There are 13 residues in the CDR3. Germline CDR1 is SQVTM and CDR2 is ANQGSEA. The CDR3 sequence is CSGKMGLADTQYF. The CDR3 DNA reads TGCAGCGGAAAAATGGGTTTGGCAGATACGCAGTATTTT.

The CDR3 sequence: CASTGTGGETQYF. DNA for the CDR3: TGCGCCAGCACTGGTACGGGGGGGGAGACCCAGTACTTC. This chain links TRBV10-2 with TRBJ2-5; TRBD2 agrees at 8 bases. Trimming cost V 7 bases and J 5 bases; bases outside gene matches: 6. The CDR3 is 13 residues long. Germline CDR1 reads WSHSY; CDR2 reads SAAADI.

The chain's CDR3 is CASSPDGGSSNQPQHF. The DNA for the CDR3 is TGTGCCAGCTCACCAGACGGAGGGAGTAGCAATCAGCCCCAGCATTTT. The chain recombines TRBV18 with TRBJ1-5; D not certain. Germline CDR1 and CDR2: KGHSH and LQKENI. The CDR3 is made up of 16 amino acids. The V gene lost 2 bases and the J gene lost 0 bases, with 11 bases spanning the gap.

This chain uses TRBV23-1 with TRBJ2-3; D remains unclear. TRBV23-1 is an ORF, and what it does is uncertain. Trimming shortened V by 6 bases and J by 2 bases, and 12 bases separated the two germline ends. The CDR3 sequence is 14 residues long. CDR3 sequence (DNA): TGCGCCAGCAGCCAGGCGGAACTCACAGATACGCAGTATTTT. Translating gives CASSQAELTDTQYF.

This sequence joins TRBV5-1 and TRBJ1-1; D may be TRBD1 (6 bases). Germline assignment: CDR1 SGHRS and CDR2 YFSETQ. There are 16 residues in the CDR3. Trimming cost V 1 base and J 0 bases, with 13 bases left between them. The CDR3 nucleotides are TGCGCCAGCAGCTTGCTGGCAGGGGCTATGAACACTGAAGCTTTCTTT. The encoded protein is CASSLLAGAMNTEAFF.

As to this clone: The junction shows a germline mismatch at one end, possibly a read error. The chain couples TRBV6-8 to TRBJ2-2; 9 bases fit TRBD2. Per germline, CDR1 MNHGY and CDR2 SAAAGT. This CDR3 has 16 residues. CDR3 sequence reads: CAISGRLAANTGELFF. The CDR3 DNA reads TGTGCCATCAGTGGCCGACTAGCGGCAAACACCGGGGAGCTGTTTTTT.

The chain recombines TRBV30 with TRBJ2-7; D not certain. The CDR3 length is 13 residues. Trimming cost V 4 bases and J 0 bases, with 10 bases left between them. CDR1 and CDR2 (germline): GTSNPN, SVGIG (reference sequence). CDR3 sequence reads: CAWNTLSSYEQYF. The CDR3 nucleotides are TGTGCCTGGAATACGCTGAGCTCCTACGAGCAGTACTTC.

Only a few counts were recorded for this clone. This chain joins TRBV11-3 and TRBJ1-1; no clear D gene. V was cut by 5 bases and J by 2 bases, with 15 bases left in between. The germline CDR1 and CDR2 sequences are SGHNT and YENEEA. The CDR3 consists of 15 residues. The CDR3 region is CASSQVVAANTEAFF. The CDR3 DNA reads as TGTGCCAGCAGCCAAGTTGTCGCAGCTAACACTGAAGCTTTCTTT.

The chain links TRBV7-1 to TRBJ1-1; 7 nucleotides match TRBD1. TRBV7-1 is classed as an ORF, of uncertain function. The length of the CDR3 is 16 residues. V lost 5 bases, J lost 5 bases, and 14 bases stayed unmatched. In DNA form, the CDR3 reads TGTGCCAGCAGCCCCCTCCGGGCAGGGGGAGGAACTGAAGCTTTCTTT. Its translation: CASSPLRAGGGTEAFF.

The chain is built from TRBV19 and TRBJ1-1; TRBD1 is a possible D gene (6 bases). CDR1 is LNHDA, CDR2 SQIVND, per germline (reference sequence). The CDR3 is 14 amino acids. The germline V and J ends were trimmed by 9 bases and 8 bases, with 22 bases remaining between them. The DNA of the CDR3 is TGTGCCAGCACCCACAGGGCAAACGGGGGAGAAGCTTTCTTT. Protein product: CASTHRANGGEAFF.

This rearrangement joins TRBV29-1 to TRBJ1-2; TRBD1 aligns across 9 bases. The germline V gene encodes CDR1 SQVTM and CDR2 ANQGSEA. V gave up 5 bases and J gave up 4 bases; unmatched junction bases: 8. The CDR3 has 14 amino acids. The CDR3 loop reads CSVSTTGGGYGYTF. CDR3 coding DNA: TGCAGCGTTTCAACGACAGGGGGTGGCTATGGCTACACCTTC. The variable domain in full, with the rest retrieved from reference TRBV29-1 and TRBJ1-2, is SAVISQKPSRDICQRGTSLTIQCQVDSQVTMMFWYRQQPGQSLTLIATANQGSEATYESGFVIDKFPISRPNLTFSTLTVSNMSPEDSSIYLCSVSTTGGGYGYTFGSGTRLTVV.

The V gene is TRBV14, the J gene TRBJ1-4, with D possibly TRBD1 on 5 matching bases. The V end was cut by 1 base, the J end by 6 bases, with 6 bases between. CDR3 length: 13 residues. CDR1 and CDR2 from the germline V gene are SGHDN and FVKESK. CDR3 DNA sequence: TGTGCCAGCAGCCAAGGGGGCTATGAAAAACTGTTTTTT. This codes for CASSQGGYEKLFF. Filled out from reference TRBV14 and TRBJ1-4, the complete variable domain reads EAGVTQFPSHSVIEKGQTVTLRCDPISGHDNLYWYRRVMGKEIKFLLHFVKESKQDESGMPNNRFLAERTGGTYSTLKVQPAELEDSGVYFCASSQGGYEKLFFGSGTQLSVL.

This clone was counted a few times. The chain couples TRBV7-1 to TRBJ2-7; D perhaps matches TRBD1 (6 bases). TRBV7-1 carries the ORF label, with uncertain function. The CDR3 is 13 amino acids. V gave up 4 bases and J gave up 3 bases, with 10 bases separating them. The CDR3 DNA reads as TGTGCCAGCAGCTTAGGGGGTCTCTACGAGCAGTACTTC. Encoded protein: CASSLGGLYEQYF.

This chain connects TRBV11-3 to TRBJ2-5, with 8 bases matching TRBD1. The CDR3 has 15 residues. V was clipped by 3 bases and J by 0 bases; unmatched bases: 3. CDR1 is SGHNT, CDR2 YENEEA, per germline. The CDR3: CASSFLDRDQETQYF. DNA of the CDR3: TGTGCCAGCAGCTTTTTGGACAGGGACCAAGAGACCCAGTACTTC.

The table lists this clone with a count of one. The germline gene is not matched at one end of the junction; a read error may be the cause. This rearrangement joins TRBV11-3 to TRBJ1-5; no clear D gene. CDR3 length equals 14 residues. Germline CDR1 is SGHNT and CDR2 is YENEEA. This CDR3 is CASSLEAEHHPQHF. The DNA of the CDR3 is TGTGCCAGCAGCTTAGAAGCAGAGCATCACCCCCAGCATTTT.

This chain links TRBV7-5 with TRBJ2-3; no check of the table's D call, TRBD2, against the DNA was made. TRBV7-5 is classified as a pseudogene. This CDR3 is 17 amino acids long. CDR3 loop: CASSWDGTSGFTDTQYF. The CDR3, as DNA: TGTGCCAGCAGCTGGGATGGGACTAGCGGGTTCACAGATACGCAGTATTTT.

The gene calls are TRBV19 and TRBJ2-7; 13 positions agree with TRBD2. The CDR3 contains 16 residues. In germline, CDR1 is LNHDA, CDR2 SQIVND (reference sequence). With V trimmed by 5 bases and J by 2 bases, 6 bases remained unmatched. In nucleotides, the CDR3 is TGTGCCAGTAGTTCTTGGACTAGCGGGGGACCCTACGAGCAGTACTTC. Amino acid sequence: CASSSWTSGGPYEQYF.

The V call is TRBV19, the J call TRBJ1-5; 8 bases are shared with TRBD1. The CDR3 is 16 residues long. CDR1 and CDR2 from the germline V gene are LNHDA and SQIVND (reference sequence). V was clipped by 4 bases and J by 7 bases; unmatched bases: 12. As DNA, the CDR3 is TGTGCCAGTAGTACGCCTTGGACAGGGAGGAGACAGCCCCAGCATTTT. Translated, it gives CASSTPWTGRRQPQHF. The full variable domain, rest sourced from reference TRBV19 and TRBJ1-5, is DGGITQSPKYLFRKEGQNVTLSCEQNLNHDAMYWYRQDPGQGLRLIYYSQIVNDFQKGDIAEGYSVSREKKESFPLTVTSAQKNPTAFYLCASSTPWTGRRQPQHFGDGTRLSIL.

The V and J genes are TRBV12-5 and TRBJ1-5, with D perhaps matching TRBD1 (5 bases). The CDR3 is made up of 15 amino acids. CDR1 LGHNT and CDR2 FRNRAP come from the germline V gene. V shed 1 base and J shed 0 bases, with 7 bases lying between them. The CDR3 DNA is TGTGCTAGTGGTTTGGGGACAAATAGCAATCAGCCCCAGCATTTT. Translated: CASGLGTNSNQPQHF.

By share, this clone ranks as large (0.1 to 1%). The rearrangement uses TRBV18 and TRBJ1-1; weak D call: TRBD1 (5 bases). This CDR3 has 15 amino acids. V was cut by 4 bases and J by 0 bases, with 12 bases left in between. The germline CDR1 and CDR2 sequences are KGHSH and LQKENI. The CDR3 coding sequence is TGTGCCAGCTCACTGGCAGGGTACATGAACACTGAAGCTTTCTTT. Translating gives CASSLAGYMNTEAFF.